The next 14 T cell receptor beta chains were all read from a single sample in a study of Graves' ophthalmopathy and Graves' hyperthyroidism. Amplified material comprised TCR beta CDR3 regions derived from RNA transcripts. Amplification began with first-round RT-PCR using HTBI primers, then second-round multiplex PCR was performed. TCRdb re-derived calls from the multiplex PCR reads in MiXCR, one entry per CDR3 protein. The table has some 350,000 distinct CDR3 sequences, about 18% seen once. Sample: peripheral blood. All receptors come from an adult woman with stable Graves' hyperthyroidism.

This chain uses TRBV7-3 with TRBJ2-2; D is undetermined. The CDR3 contains 17 residues. The germline V gene encodes CDR1 SGHTA and CDR2 FQGTGA. Deletions cut 2 bases from V and 6 bases from J, with 19 bases between. CDR3 sequence (DNA): TGTGCCAGCAGCTTAGGTTTTGGTCTTCCCTCCTCCGGGGAGCTGTTTTTT. Protein: CASSLGFGLPSSGELFF.

The sample holds many counts of this clonotype. The rearrangement links TRBV20-1 to TRBJ2-3, with 10 nucleotides matching TRBD2. The J segment lost 1 base and the V segment lost 0 bases, leaving 4 bases of the junction unmatched. CDR1 and CDR2 (germline): DFQATT, SNEGSKA (reference sequence). There are 16 residues in the CDR3. CDR3 sequence (DNA): TGCAGTGCTAGAGATCCCGGGACTAGCGGCACAGATACGCAGTATTTT. It yields the protein CSARDPGTSGTDTQYF.

Many counts were recorded for this clonotype. The V call is TRBV28, the J call TRBJ1-5; D remains ambiguous. Germline-derived CDR1 and CDR2 are MDHEN and SYDVKM. The CDR3 is 15 residues long. V lost 11 bases and J lost 3, with 20 bases in between. The CDR3 region has the DNA TGTGCCCTCATCCGACGGCGGATAAACAATCAGCCCCAGCATTTT. Protein product: CALIRRRINNQPQHF.

This clonotype was observed many times. The CDR3 spells CASTGSLGTEAFF. For the CDR3, the DNA is TGTGCCAGTACCGGGAGCCTGGGCACTGAAGCTTTCTTT. V is TRBV19 and J is TRBJ1-1; no reliable D call. The CDR3 contains 13 residues. Germline CDR1 LNHDA, CDR2 SQIVND (reference sequence). V lost 7 bases and J lost 4, with 13 bases in between.

This clonotype was detected a few times. V and J are TRBV19 and TRBJ1-1, with TRBD1 matching over 7 bases. V trimming: 2 bases; J trimming: 5 bases; junction bases outside the gene matches: 8. The length of the CDR3 is 15 residues. Germline CDR1 reads LNHDA; CDR2 reads SQIVND (reference sequence). The CDR3 DNA reads TGTGCCAGTAGTATAAAGGGGGCGCGAAGGACTGAAGCTTTCTTT. Its translation is CASSIKGARRTEAFF.

This clonotype has ten or more counts. The chain recombines TRBV7-2 with TRBJ1-6; 8 nucleotides match TRBD1. This CDR3 has 15 amino acids. Germline V CDR1 and CDR2: SGHTA, FQGNSA. V shed 4 bases and J 9 bases; nucleotides not matched to a gene: 8. The CDR3 sequence is CASSSLGTGGSPLHF. The DNA of the CDR3 is TGTGCCAGCAGCTCGCTAGGGACAGGAGGTTCACCCCTCCACTTT.

The sample holds many counts of this clonotype. This chain uses TRBV20-1 with TRBJ2-4; weak D call: TRBD2 (6 bases). The germline V gene has CDR1 DFQATT and CDR2 SNEGSKA (reference sequence). Between the trimmed V and J ends, which lost 4 bases and 0 bases, there was a span of 13 bases. The CDR3 extends over 15 amino acids. The CDR3 reads CSATRQGLAKNIQYF. The DNA for the CDR3 is TGCAGTGCTACCAGGCAGGGACTAGCCAAAAACATTCAGTACTTC.

At least ten counts were recorded for this clonotype. The chain links TRBV28 to TRBJ2-5; D is perhaps TRBD2 (6 bases). The CDR3 totals 15 residues. V lost 6 bases to trimming and J lost 5 bases, with 19 bases between them. Germline V gives CDR1 MDHEN, CDR2 SYDVKM. The CDR3 reads CASREGSGELETQYF. The CDR3, as DNA: TGTGCCAGCAGGGAGGGGTCGGGGGAACTGGAGACCCAGTACTTC.

This clonotype was recorded many times. Here the CDR3 reads CASSVRQQETQYF. CDR3 sequence (DNA): TGTGCCAGCAGCGTACGACAGCAAGAGACCCAGTACTTC. This chain links TRBV9 with TRBJ2-5; the D gene is possibly TRBD1 (5 bases). V was pared by 1 base and J by 2 bases, with 6 bases between. The CDR3 consists of 13 residues. Germline assignment: CDR1 SGDLS and CDR2 YYNGEE.

This clonotype came up many times. V gene TRBV10-3 combines with J gene TRBJ1-1; no firm D call. The CDR3 is made up of 15 amino acids. In germline, CDR1 is ENHRY, CDR2 SYGVKD. The germline V and J ends were trimmed by 5 bases and 0 bases, with 13 bases remaining between them. The CDR3 sequence: CAISPGYGLNTEAFF. Here the CDR3 DNA reads TGTGCCATCAGTCCGGGGTACGGGCTGAACACTGAAGCTTTCTTT.

This clonotype turned up a few times. The chain couples TRBV6-5 to TRBJ2-7; TRBD2 matches at 10 bases. The germline gives CDR1 MNHEY, CDR2 SVGAGI. The CDR3 contains 14 residues. This CDR3 is CASSDSTSGYEQYV. The CDR3, as DNA: TGTGCCAGCAGTGACTCGACTAGCGGGTACGAGCAGTACGTC.

The J gene is TRBJ2-2, the V gene TRBV2; 8 bases align to TRBD2. This CDR3 has 14 amino acids. V was clipped by 4 bases and J by 5 bases; unmatched bases: 3. CDR1 and CDR2 (germline): SNHLY, FYNNEI. As DNA, the CDR3 is TGTGCCAGCAGTGTGAGCGGGGGAACCGGGGAGCTGTTTTTT. The encoded protein is CASSVSGGTGELFF.

CDR3 nucleotides: TGCGCCAGCAGCCACCAACTAGCGGGCCCACCCTGGGGGGAGCAGTACTTC. Translation gives CASSHQLAGPPWGEQYF. The chain joins TRBV4-1 to TRBJ2-7, with TRBD2 identical over 9 bases. CDR3 size: 17 residues. Germline V gene sequence: CDR1 MGHRA, CDR2 YSYEKL. After removal of 3 bases from V and 7 bases from J, the junction contained 16 bases not matched to a gene.

This clonotype came up many times. The chain joins TRBV6-2 or TRBV6-3 to TRBJ2-5; 12 nucleotides align to TRBD1. The CDR3 spans 18 residues. J was trimmed by 4 bases and V by 0 bases; bases with no gene match: 9. Germline loops: CDR1 MNHEY, CDR2 SVGEGT. The CDR3 DNA is TGTGCCAGCAGTTACTCGATCTGGGACAGGGGGCCGGTAGAGACCCAGTACTTC. It specifies CASSYSIWDRGPVETQYF.